The TCR beta chain under discussion was sequenced for a study of CD8+ T cells in alopecia areata. As for the study in general: Treated individuals took tofacitinib by mouth, 5 to 10 mg twice daily.

The CDR3 is made up of 13 amino acids. V lost 6 bases and J lost 5; bases outside the gene matches: 8. Germline lookup yields CDR1 SQVTM and CDR2 ANQGSEA. With respect to this clone: Its antigen is undetermined.

Samples from alopecia areata patients were lesional scalp punch biopsies and peripheral blood. Sequencing relied on a cDNA template that was reverse transcribed from extracted RNA. Some clones are missing from TCRdb's copy, which holds only in-frame ones; the method was immunoSEQ multiplex PCR. The table lists roughly 120,000 clones, around two fifths of them singletons. The study's findings and limits: Sequencing of scalp samples also includes resident alphabeta T cells from normal skin. Clonality exceeded that of normal scalp in lesional scalp, most notably in alopecia totalis/universalis.

This clonotype was obtained from a human donor with alopecia areata. The chain couples TRBV29-1 to TRBJ2-7; TRBD1 matches at 9 bases. Sequenced: CD4+ T cells sorted from blood. The CDR3 spells CSVVRGQGNEQYF. DNA for the CDR3: TGCAGCGTAGTCCGGGGACAGGGAAACGAGCAGTACTTC.